These 5 T cell receptor beta chains came from one sample sequenced in a study of siplizumab effects on memory and regulatory T cells. Method: immunoSEQ multiplex PCR; TCRdb's copy keeps in-frame clones and lacks some. The sample comprises roughly 100,000 clones, around 95% of which are singletons, and roughly 0.033% rests with the top ten. The material sequenced was naive CD4+ T cells sorted from blood. These receptors were collected from a human donor in good health.

The chain employs TRBV7-7 and TRBJ2-2; 8 bases line up with TRBD1. The J segment lost 4 bases and the V segment lost 2 bases, leaving 3 bases of the junction unmatched. Germline V gene data show CDR1 as SSHAT and CDR2 as FNYEAQ (reference sequence). CDR3 size: 15 residues. Written as DNA, the CDR3 is TGTGCCAGCAGCTTAAACAGGGGGGTCACCGGGGAGCTGTTTTTT. Its translation: CASSLNRGVTGELFF.

The DNA for the CDR3 is TGCGCCAGCTCGGTTCAGCAGGCCATTTCCGGGGAGCTGTTTTTT. Protein: CASSVQQAISGELFF. The chain joins TRBV5-1 to TRBJ2-2, with unresolved D. V lost 7 bases and J lost 6, with 19 bases in between. CDR3 length: 15 amino acids. Germline V gene lookup returns CDR1 SGHRS and CDR2 YFSETQ.

The chain couples TRBV7-3 to TRBJ1-1; possible D gene TRBD1, 6 bases. Germline lookup yields CDR1 SGHTA and CDR2 FQGTGA. This CDR3 is 15 amino acids long. Trimming took 3 bases from V and 5 from J, leaving 16 bases between them. In DNA, the CDR3 is TGTGCCAGCAGCTTCGAGGGGGGCGCGAGAACTGAAGCTTTCTTT. Translation: CASSFEGGARTEAFF.

The rearrangement uses TRBV7-2 and TRBJ2-5; 11 bases align to TRBD2. The length of the CDR3 is 16 residues. CDR1 and CDR2 from the germline V gene are SGHTA and FQGNSA. Unmatched junction bases numbered 3, after V lost 1 base and J lost 2 bases. Here the CDR3 reads CASSLGSSGGQETQYF. The CDR3 DNA reads TGTGCCAGCAGCTTAGGGTCTAGCGGGGGGCAAGAGACCCAGTACTTC.

The rearrangement joins TRBV11-2 to TRBJ2-3, with a possible D match to TRBD1 (5 bases). The V end lost 1 base, the J end lost 3 bases, and 11 bases lay between the germline ends. CDR1 and CDR2 (germline): SGHAT, FQNNGV. The CDR3 loop spans 15 amino acids. CDR3 amino acids: CASSLAPRATDTQYF. DNA for the CDR3: TGTGCCAGCAGCTTAGCTCCCAGGGCGACAGATACGCAGTATTTT.